This entry is about one TCR beta chain. Its antigen is unknown. The source of the sample is a study of CXCR3-negative and CXCR3-positive naive CD8 T cells. The TRB cDNA libraries were prepared by 5' RACE with UMI labels. Using the 5' RACE reads, TCRdb records one entry per CDR3 protein without DNA. The data show approximately 47,000 distinct CDR3 sequences, and the top ten clones hold over 2%. The CDR3 is made up of 15 amino acids. CDR1 and CDR2 from the germline V gene are SGHVS and FNYEAQ. General observations from the study: Comparably high diversity marked both naive subsets, whereas memory CD8+ cells had much lower diversity. Hydrophobicity was higher for TRB CDR3s found in CXCR3-positive naive cells than in CXCR3-negative naive cells. The majority of assays used fresh PBMCs, and CXCR3 expression partially decreased after cryopreservation.

The receptor was isolated from a human donor in good health. Some clones in this sample may be carry-over from other donors' samples. V gene TRBV7-6 combines with J gene TRBJ1-2; TCRdb's assignment of TRBD1 cannot be checked, as there is no DNA. The sample taken for sequencing was naive CXCR3- CD8+ T cells from blood. As for subset: CD45RO-CCR7+CD27+CD95- naive CD8+ T cells lacking CXCR3 (TNR3-). CDR3 sequence reads: CASSLLGQGDYGYTF.